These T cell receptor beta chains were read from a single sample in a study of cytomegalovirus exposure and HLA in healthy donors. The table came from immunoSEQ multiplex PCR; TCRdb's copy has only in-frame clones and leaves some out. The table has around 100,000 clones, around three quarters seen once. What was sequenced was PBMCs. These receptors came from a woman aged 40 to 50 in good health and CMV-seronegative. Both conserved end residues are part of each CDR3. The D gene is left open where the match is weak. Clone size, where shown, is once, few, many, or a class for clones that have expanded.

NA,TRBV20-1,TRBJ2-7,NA,CSAAEDEQYF,TGCAGTGCTGCGGAGGACGAGCAGTACTTC
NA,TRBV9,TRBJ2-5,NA,CASGPTSTRGETQYF,TGTGCCAGCGGCCCTACCTCTACTAGGGGGGAGACCCAGTACTTC
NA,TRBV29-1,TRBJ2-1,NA,CSVGRGVDEQFF,TGCAGCGTGGGGAGGGGGGTCGATGAGCAGTTCTTC
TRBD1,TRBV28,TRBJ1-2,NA,CASSSGGAGGNYGYTF,TGTGCCAGCAGTTCAGGGGGCGCAGGTGGAAACTATGGCTACACCTTC
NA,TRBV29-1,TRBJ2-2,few,CSVTQGGHTGELFF,TGCAGCGTGACCCAGGGTGGGCACACCGGGGAGCTGTTTTTT
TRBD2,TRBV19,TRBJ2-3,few,CASSTLYGGEGDTQYF,TGTGCCAGTAGTACCCTCTACGGCGGGGAGGGAGATACGCAGTATTTT
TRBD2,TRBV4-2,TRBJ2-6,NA,CASSPGLAGSGANVLTF,TGTGCCAGCAGTCCGGGACTAGCTGGCTCTGGGGCCAACGTCCTGACTTTC
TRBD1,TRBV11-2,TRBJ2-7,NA,CASSSGGEQYF,TGTGCCAGCAGTTCAGGGGGCGAGCAGTACTTC
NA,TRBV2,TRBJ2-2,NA,CASSRRGREGTGELFF,TGTGCCAGCAGTCGCAGGGGTCGAGAAGGCACCGGGGAGCTGTTTTTT
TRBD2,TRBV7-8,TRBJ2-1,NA,CASSPQTSLGEQFF,TGTGCCAGCAGCCCCCAGACTAGCCTGGGTGAGCAGTTCTTC
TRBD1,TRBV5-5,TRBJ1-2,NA,CASSLSGTGYGYTF,TGTGCCAGCAGCTTGTCCGGGACAGGGTATGGCTACACCTTC
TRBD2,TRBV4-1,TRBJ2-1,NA,CASSHPSGYNEQFF,TGCGCCAGCAGCCACCCTAGCGGCTACAATGAGCAGTTCTTC
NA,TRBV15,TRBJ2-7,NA,CATSRDEGRGFYYEQYF,TGTGCCACCAGCAGAGATGAGGGCAGGGGATTCTACTACGAGCAGTACTTC
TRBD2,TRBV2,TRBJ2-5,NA,CASNSGGVQETQYF,TGTGCCAGCAACAGCGGGGGGGTCCAAGAGACCCAGTACTTC
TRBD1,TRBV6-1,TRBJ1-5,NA,CASERQGHQPQHF,TGTGCCAGCGAGAGACAGGGCCATCAGCCCCAGCATTTT
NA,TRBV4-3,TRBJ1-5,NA,CASSQDWPGAQPQHF,TGCGCCAGCAGCCAAGATTGGCCAGGGGCTCAGCCCCAGCATTTT
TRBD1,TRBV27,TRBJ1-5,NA,CASGFTRGPYQPQHF,TGTGCCAGCGGGTTCACCAGGGGGCCTTATCAGCCCCAGCATTTT
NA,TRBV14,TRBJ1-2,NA,CASSQDRIATRGYTF,TGTGCCAGCAGCCAAGATCGGATAGCCACTCGGGGCTACACCTTC
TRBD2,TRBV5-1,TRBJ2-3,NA,CASSLVAGSDTQYF,TGCGCCAGCAGCTTGGTAGCGGGATCTGATACGCAGTATTTT
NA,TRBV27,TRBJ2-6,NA,CASWRAGGANVLTF,TGTGCCAGCTGGAGAGCCGGCGGGGCCAACGTCCTAACTTTC
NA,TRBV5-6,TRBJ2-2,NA,CASSFITSDPGELFF,TGTGCCAGCAGCTTTATAACCAGCGATCCCGGGGAGCTGTTTTTT
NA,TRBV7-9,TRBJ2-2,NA,CASSLVRGAVF,TGTGCCAGCAGCTTAGTCCGGGGAGCTGTTTTT
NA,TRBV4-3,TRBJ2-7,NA,CASSPGQSYEQYF,TGCGCCAGCAGCCCAGGACAGTCCTACGAGCAGTACTTC
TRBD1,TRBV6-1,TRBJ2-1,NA,CATSRTGENEQFF,TGTGCCACATCTCGGACAGGGGAGAATGAGCAGTTCTTC
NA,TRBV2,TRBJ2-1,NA,CASTLDGGGGEQFF,TGTGCCAGCACTCTCGATGGTGGGGGAGGTGAGCAGTTCTTC
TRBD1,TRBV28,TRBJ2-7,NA,CASNPGQSSYEQYF,TGTGCCAGCAATCCGGGACAGAGCTCCTACGAGCAGTACTTC
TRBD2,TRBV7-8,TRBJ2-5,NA,CASSLGGRAEETQYF,TGTGCCAGCAGCTTAGGCGGGAGGGCGGAAGAGACCCAGTACTTC
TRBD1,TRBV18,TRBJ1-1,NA,CASSPRQGENTEAFF,TGTGCCAGCTCACCACGACAGGGGGAAAACACTGAAGCTTTCTTT
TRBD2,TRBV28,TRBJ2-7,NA,CASSSAGGSSYEQYF,TGTGCCAGCAGTTCAGCGGGAGGTAGCTCCTACGAGCAGTACTTC
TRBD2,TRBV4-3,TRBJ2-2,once,CASSQAWTSGGELFF,TGCGCCAGCAGCCAAGCCTGGACTAGCGGAGGGGAGCTGTTTTTT
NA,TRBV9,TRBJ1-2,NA,CASSVGQARSDYGYTF,TGTGCCAGCAGCGTAGGACAGGCCCGAAGCGACTATGGCTACACCTTC
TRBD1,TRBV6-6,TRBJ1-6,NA,CASSYSTGGYNSPLHF,TGTGCCAGCAGTTACTCTACAGGGGGCTATAATTCACCCCTCCACTTT
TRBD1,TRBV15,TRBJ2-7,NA,CATSLTGDLGSYEQYF,TGTGCCACCAGCCTAACAGGGGATCTGGGCTCCTACGAGCAGTACTTC
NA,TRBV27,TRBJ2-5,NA,CASSLADTEETQYF,TGTGCCAGCAGTTTGGCGGATACCGAAGAGACCCAGTACTTC
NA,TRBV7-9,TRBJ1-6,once,CASTPTGEDSPLHF,TGTGCCAGCACCCCGACAGGAGAGGATTCACCCCTCCACTTT
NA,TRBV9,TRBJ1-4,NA,CASGRAGRNEKLFF,TGTGCCAGCGGGAGGGCAGGGCGAAATGAAAAACTGTTTTTT
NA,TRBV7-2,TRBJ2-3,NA,CASSFSGESQYF,TGTGCCAGCAGCTTTTCGGGAGAATCGCAGTATTTT
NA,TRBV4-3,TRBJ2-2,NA,CASSQGRRALNTGELFF,TGCGCCAGCAGCCAAGGAAGGAGAGCTCTTAACACCGGGGAGCTGTTTTTT
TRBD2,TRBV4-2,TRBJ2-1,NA,CASSQGTSGYNEQFF,TGTGCCAGCAGCCAAGGGACTAGCGGGTACAATGAGCAGTTCTTC
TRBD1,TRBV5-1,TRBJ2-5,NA,CASSEAGTAQETQYF,TGCGCCAGCAGCGAAGCAGGGACAGCTCAAGAGACCCAGTACTTC
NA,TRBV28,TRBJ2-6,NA,CASSLISGANVLTF,TGTGCCAGCAGCCTTATATCTGGGGCCAACGTCCTGACTTTC
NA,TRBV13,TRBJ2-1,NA,CASSFIRTGNEQFF,TGTGCCAGCAGTTTCATACGGACTGGCAATGAGCAGTTCTTC
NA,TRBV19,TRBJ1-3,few,CASTSGGTGNTIYF,TGTGCCAGTACCTCTGGGGGGACTGGAAACACCATATATTTT
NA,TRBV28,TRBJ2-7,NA,CASIPTPGSSSYEQYF,TGTGCCAGCATCCCAACCCCAGGGTCATCCTCCTACGAGCAGTACTTC